These 16 T cell receptor beta chains were all obtained from the same sample, sequenced in a study of Ad26.COV2.S vaccination and SARS-CoV-2 variants. The treatment: roughly 19 received Ad26.COV2.S at low or high dose, single or two shots; 5 received placebo; per-sample allocation not given. Repertoires come from day 63 after the first vaccine or placebo injection. Generated by immunoSEQ multiplex PCR, the TCRdb table keeps only in-frame clones and is missing some. The sample lists hundreds of thousands of clones, over 75% occurring once. The input for sequencing was peripheral blood, taken in a trial of Ad26.COV2.S vaccine versus placebo. These receptors were obtained from a person aged 18-60 years who received the Ad26.COV2.S COVID-19 vaccine or a placebo.

The CDR3: CASSPTGTPRGEGYTF. The CDR3 region has the DNA TGCGCCAGCAGCCCAACCGGGACCCCTCGGGGAGAAGGCTACACCTTC. This chain joins TRBV4-3 and TRBJ1-2; perhaps TRBD1 as D (5 bases). CDR1 LGHNA and CDR2 YSLEER come from the germline V gene. The CDR3 has 16 amino acids. The V and J ends lost 4 bases and 8 bases respectively, with 23 bases between them.

The CDR3 sequence is CASSFPGQGAYEQYF. Written as DNA, the CDR3 is TGTGCCAGCAGCTTTCCGGGACAGGGGGCCTACGAGCAGTACTTC. The gene calls are TRBV7-9 and TRBJ2-7; 11 bases align to TRBD1. Per the germline V gene, CDR1 is SEHNR and CDR2 is FQNEAQ (reference sequence). The CDR3 contains 15 residues. V dropped 3 bases and J dropped 2; count of bases not matched to a gene: 3.

The chain couples TRBV10-3 to TRBJ1-2; 9 bases fit TRBD1. Germline lookup yields CDR1 ENHRY and CDR2 SYGVKD. CDR3 length equals 17 residues. J gave up 6 bases and V 5 bases, and 16 bases lay outside the gene matches. The DNA of the CDR3 is TGTGCCATCAGTCCGAAGTTGACGGGGGGACAGGGAAATGGCTACACCTTC. The encoded protein is CAISPKLTGGQGNGYTF.

The chain uses TRBV7-9 and TRBJ2-2; the D gene is possibly TRBD1 (5 bases). V lost 6 bases and J 6 bases, leaving 17 bases between the germline ends. Germline-derived CDR1 and CDR2 are SEHNR and FQNEAQ (reference sequence). This CDR3 is 15 amino acids long. The CDR3 here is CASRGQGYNSGELFF. The CDR3 nucleotides read TGTGCCAGCAGAGGGCAGGGCTATAACTCCGGGGAGCTGTTTTTT.

The chain has TRBV19 and TRBJ2-5; 8 nucleotides agree with TRBD2. Germline V gene lookup returns CDR1 LNHDA and CDR2 SQIVND (reference sequence). The CDR3 is 13 residues long. Trimming took 5 bases from V and 5 from J; bases not matched to a gene: 4. The CDR3 nucleotides are TGTGCCAGTAGTGGCGGGGGGCGGGAGACCCAGTACTTC. This sequence encodes CASSGGGRETQYF.

This chain uses TRBV9 with TRBJ2-1; 12 nucleotides match TRBD1. The germline V gene encodes CDR1 SGDLS and CDR2 YYNGEE. J lost 12 bases, V lost 4 bases, and 8 bases had no gene match. The CDR3 runs 14 residues. The CDR3 DNA sequence: TGTGCCAGCAGCATAGGGACAGGGGGCTTAGGGCAGTTCTTC. Translation: CASSIGTGGLGQFF. Looking up the rest from reference TRBV9 and TRBJ2-1 gives the full variable domain: DSGVTQTPKHLITATGQRVTLRCSPRSGDLSVYWYQQSLDQGLQFLIQYYNGEERAKGNILERFSAQQFPDLHSELNLSSLELGDSALYFCASSIGTGGLGQFFGPGTRLTVL.

This chain links TRBV9 with TRBJ1-1, with 7 bases identical to TRBD1. CDR1 SGDLS and CDR2 YYNGEE come from the germline V gene. Trimming cost V 2 bases and J 0 bases; bases outside gene matches: 19. The length of the CDR3 is 20 residues. The CDR3 loop is CASSVFSGEGTATMNTEAFF. In nucleotides, the CDR3 is TGTGCCAGCAGCGTCTTTTCGGGGGAGGGGACAGCTACCATGAACACTGAAGCTTTCTTT.

The gene calls are TRBV12-5 and TRBJ1-1; D is ambiguous. The CDR3 sequence is 12 residues long. Trimming took 8 bases from V and 10 from J, leaving 17 bases between them. Germline V CDR1 and CDR2: LGHNT, FRNRAP. The CDR3 sequence is CASTSEVGGAFF. In DNA, the CDR3 is TGTGCTAGTACCTCAGAAGTGGGTGGAGCTTTCTTT.

The table lists this clone with a count of one. The V call is TRBV6-5, the J call TRBJ2-5; D remains ambiguous. Trimming cost V 0 bases and J 5 bases, with 13 bases left between them. There are 15 residues in the CDR3. Germline values: CDR1 MNHEY, CDR2 SVGAGI. This CDR3 reads CASSYSTLYRETQYF. The DNA of the CDR3 is TGTGCCAGCAGTTACTCAACCCTGTATAGGGAGACCCAGTACTTC.

This chain uses TRBV4-3 with TRBJ1-1; unclear D gene. The CDR3 sequence is 18 residues long. The V end was cut by 0 bases, the J end by 4 bases, with 21 bases between. Germline CDR1 reads LGHNA; CDR2 reads YSLEER. CDR3 sequence (DNA): TGCGCCAGCAGCCAAGATTCCCCTAGGAGCTTATCCAGCACTGAAGCTTTCTTT. Translating gives CASSQDSPRSLSSTEAFF.

The rearrangement uses TRBV5-6 and TRBJ1-1, with TRBD1 matching over 9 bases. The CDR3 is made up of 14 amino acids. Germline CDR1 reads SGHDT; CDR2 reads YYEEEE. Losses at the gene ends were 6 bases for V and 1 base for J; bases not matched to a gene: 4. This CDR3 reads CASTGQGKNTEAFF. The CDR3 DNA reads TGTGCCAGCACGGGACAGGGTAAGAACACTGAAGCTTTCTTT.

This clone was seen ten or more times. The chain has TRBV2 and TRBJ1-5, with D tentatively TRBD1 (6 bases). The germline V gene has CDR1 SNHLY and CDR2 FYNNEI. Trimming left V 7 bases short and J 4 bases short, with 8 bases between. The length of the CDR3 is 12 residues. CDR3 region: CASMDSNQPQHF. The CDR3 region has the DNA TGTGCCAGCATGGACAGTAATCAGCCCCAGCATTTT.

This chain uses TRBV4-3 with TRBJ1-3; D remains unclear. Trimming shortened V by 0 bases and J by 2 bases, and 8 bases separated the two germline ends. Germline CDR1 reads LGHNA; CDR2 reads YSLEER. CDR3 length equals 15 residues. CDR3 nucleotides: TGCGCCAGCAGCCAAGAAAAGGGAGCTGGAAACACCATATATTTT. It encodes CASSQEKGAGNTIYF.

The CDR3 here is CASSLRRLAGGRADTQYF. The CDR3 DNA sequence: TGTGCCAGCAGCTTGAGGAGACTAGCGGGGGGGCGGGCAGATACGCAGTATTTT. The rearrangement uses TRBV5-8 and TRBJ2-3, with 14 bases aligning to TRBD2. Germline assignment: CDR1 SGHTS and CDR2 YDEGEE. The CDR3 has 18 residues. With 1 base clipped from V and 4 bases from J, the junction kept 8 bases outside the gene matches.

The gene calls are TRBV6-2 or TRBV6-3 and TRBJ1-2; perhaps TRBD1 as D (6 bases). There are 16 residues in the CDR3. The germline V gene has CDR1 MNHEY and CDR2 SVGEGT. V lost 2 bases and J lost 3, with 16 bases in between. In nucleotides, the CDR3 is TGTGCCAGCAGTTACGCCTCCGACAGGCCCGACTATGGCTACACCTTC. As protein: CASSYASDRPDYGYTF.

The chain uses TRBV7-3 and TRBJ1-1; no clear D. This CDR3 region has 14 residues. Germline CDR1 reads SGHTA; CDR2 reads FQGTGA. Trimming pared 5 bases from V and 4 bases from J, leaving 14 bases between. The CDR3 region is CASSPMGWGTEAFF. The CDR3 bases are TGTGCCAGCAGCCCCATGGGGTGGGGCACTGAAGCTTTCTTT.